Below, 12 T cell receptor beta chains from the same sample are listed, as sequenced in a study of technical replicates of blood from a few donors. The table came from immunoSEQ multiplex PCR; TCRdb's copy has only in-frame clones and leaves some out. The sample carries about 76,000 clones, 94% recorded once. The specimen was T cells isolated from PBMCs. The source of these receptors is a human donor in good health.

The V call is TRBV6-5, the J call TRBJ1-1; 10 bases line up with TRBD1. V lost 5 bases and J lost 4; bases outside the gene matches: 4. Looked up from germline, CDR1 is MNHEY and CDR2 is SVGAGI. The CDR3 extends over 14 amino acids. The CDR3 DNA follows: TGTGCCAGCAGTCCCGGACAGGGGGTCACTGAAGCTTTCTTT. This codes for CASSPGQGVTEAFF.

The chain has TRBV29-1 and TRBJ2-7; D not resolved. The CDR3 has 12 amino acids. Germline loops: CDR1 SQVTM, CDR2 ANQGSEA. Deletions cut 3 bases from V and 0 bases from J, with 6 bases between. The CDR3 reads CSVEYSSYEQYF. DNA of the CDR3: TGCAGCGTTGAGTATAGCTCCTACGAGCAGTACTTC.

The sample holds a few counts of this clone. The genes are TRBV2 and TRBJ1-3, with D unclear. Germline assignment: CDR1 SNHLY and CDR2 FYNNEI. The CDR3 totals 12 residues. Trimming cost V 4 bases and J 4 bases, with 5 bases left between them. The CDR3 DNA is TGTGCCAGCAGTGTTACAGGAAACACCATATATTTT. This gives the protein CASSVTGNTIYF.

The chain uses TRBV7-8 and TRBJ1-1; TRBD1 aligns across 9 bases. V shed 1 base and J 9 bases; nucleotides not matched to a gene: 15. The CDR3 consists of 17 residues. CDR1 and CDR2 (germline): SGHVS, FQNEAQ. CDR3: CASSLELAGVGQGKAFF. DNA of the CDR3: TGTGCCAGCAGCTTAGAATTGGCGGGGGTTGGACAGGGGAAAGCTTTCTTT.

The rearrangement uses TRBV7-9 and TRBJ1-4, with D possibly being TRBD1 (6 bases). CDR3 length equals 14 residues. In germline, CDR1 is SEHNR, CDR2 FQNEAQ (reference sequence). V lost 3 bases, J lost 8 bases, and 13 bases lay in between. The CDR3 is CASSFRDTGEKLFF. The CDR3 DNA reads as TGTGCCAGCAGCTTCCGGGACACAGGAGAAAAACTGTTTTTT. Together with reference TRBV7-9 and TRBJ1-4, the CDR3 gives the full variable domain: DTGVSQNPRHKITKRGQNVTFRCDPISEHNRLYWYRQTLGQGPEFLTYFQNEAQLEKSRLLSDRFSAERPKGSFSTLEIQRTEQGDSAMYLCASSFRDTGEKLFFGSGTQLSVL.

The V and J genes are TRBV11-2 and TRBJ1-5; D is unclear. The length of the CDR3 is 14 residues. Per germline, CDR1 SGHAT and CDR2 FQNNGV. Trimming cost V 0 bases and J 7 bases, with 10 bases left between them. CDR3 sequence: CASSLEAGGQPQHF. Here the CDR3 DNA reads TGTGCCAGCAGCTTAGAGGCAGGAGGGCAGCCCCAGCATTTT.

This clone has more than one count but fewer than ten. The chain joins TRBV2 to TRBJ1-2, with D possibly matching TRBD1 (6 bases). This CDR3 spans 13 amino acids. CDR1 is SNHLY, CDR2 FYNNEI, per germline. The ends were cut back, 8 bases at V and 4 bases at J, with 14 bases in the middle. The CDR3 DNA follows: TGTGCCAGCCCGCAGGGGAGAGTCTATGGCTACACCTTC. Amino acid sequence: CASPQGRVYGYTF.

Only one count was recorded for this clone. The chain is built from TRBV11-3 and TRBJ2-2; D is unclear. The V end lost 5 bases, the J end lost 7 bases, and 11 bases lay between the germline ends. Germline CDR1 SGHNT, CDR2 YENEEA. The CDR3 loop spans 13 amino acids. The CDR3 DNA is TGTGCCAGCAGCATAGGGCCCGTCGGGGAGCTGTTTTTT. As protein: CASSIGPVGELFF.

This rearrangement joins TRBV28 to TRBJ2-2; TRBD2 aligns across 14 bases. After removal of 6 bases from V and 9 bases from J, the junction contained 6 bases not matched to a gene. The CDR3 spans 15 residues. The V gene's germline CDR1 is MDHEN and CDR2 SYDVKM. The CDR3 region has the DNA TGTGCCAGCAGACCGGGACTAGCGGGAGCCCGGGAGCTGTTTTTT. It encodes CASRPGLAGARELFF.

This rearrangement joins TRBV19 to TRBJ1-2; 8 bases align to TRBD1. Germline CDR1 is LNHDA and CDR2 is SQIVND (reference sequence). The CDR3 runs to 14 residues. V shed 9 bases and J 2 bases; nucleotides not matched to a gene: 8. In DNA form, the CDR3 reads TGTGCCAGCAATCCAGGGGGCGCGAACTATGGCTACACCTTC. This sequence encodes CASNPGGANYGYTF.

The V gene is TRBV6-5, the J gene TRBJ2-2; 9 nucleotides match TRBD2. Losses at the gene ends were 8 bases for V and 1 base for J; bases not matched to a gene: 5. Germline V CDR1 and CDR2: MNHEY, SVGAGI. The CDR3 sequence is 15 residues long. The CDR3 sequence: CASRGSGRNTGELFF. The DNA for the CDR3 is TGTGCCAGCCGGGGTAGCGGGAGGAACACCGGGGAGCTGTTTTTT.

This chain joins TRBV2 and TRBJ2-7; D might be TRBD1 (5 bases). Germline values: CDR1 SNHLY, CDR2 FYNNEI. The CDR3 has 14 residues. V lost 3 bases to trimming and J lost 1 base, with 10 bases between them. The CDR3 DNA reads as TGTGCCAGCAGTGACCAGGGTCGTTCCTACGAGCAGTACTTC. Amino acid sequence: CASSDQGRSYEQYF.